This TCR beta chain comes out of a study of shared clonotypes between healthy human individuals (dated by TCRdb to between 2020 and 2021). Regarding the research as a whole: A couple of women and a few men aged 18 to 49 years were included in the cohort. To increase sequencing depth and limit assay-specific biases, TCR repertoire library preparation and sequencing were carried out by different laboratories using diverse techniques. Between about 0.85 and 9.5 billion PBMCs per donor were obtained by leukapheresis. Per donor, three plates each were used for CD4 naive and CD4 memory, two for CD8 naive, and one for CD8 memory. To estimate repertoire size and how much clonotype sharing occurs between individuals, the study deeply sequenced the blood TCR repertoires of five or six healthy adults.

A single count supports this clone. The antigen this receptor binds is unknown. No base quality information exists; no much larger clone differs at one position. CD8 naive samples were obtained by positive selection for CCR7 among CD45RO-negative cells, yielding a CD45RA+CCR7+ population from which TemRA cells were excluded. Donors were healthy HIV-negative adults with no recently reported acute infections or vaccinations. All donors were Caucasian adults living in Nashville, Tennessee, USA. After blood collection by leukapheresis, PBMCs were isolated using Ficoll-Histopaque density gradient centrifugation and then cryopreserved in the vapor phase of liquid nitrogen. Purity and quantity of every magnetically sorted T cell population were checked by analytical flow cytometry. Each sorted fraction had its genomic DNA isolated and then quantified by UV absorbance on a Nanodrop 2000c. What the research found in general, with its limitations: Sharing across a few donors was observed for about 5% of naive CD4, about 4% of naive CD8, 2% to 2.5% of memory CD4, and about 0.4% of memory CD8 clonotypes. Naive subsets generally had larger estimated clonotype richness than memory subsets. The small number of donors limited the genetic and exposure-history diversity represented. Clonotypes shared by all four sorted-subset donors showed higher generation probabilities than non-shared clonotypes. Pairwise subsampling indicated that sequencing depth was expected to affect the degree of clonotype sharing among donors. Rarefaction of sorted-subset datasets indicated incomplete sequencing despite the large sequencing depth. Only blood was sampled, and tissue TCR repertoires likely differ from those in blood.

The CDR3 has 15 amino acids, counting the end cysteine and phenylalanine. Of all the DNA, just the CDR3 is kept, 45 bases in frame from base 1. According to the germline V gene (reference sequence), CDR1 reads PRHDT and CDR2 reads FYEKMQ. V drops 2 bases and J drops 3 bases, leaving 14 bases in between. Using the deep immunoSEQ assay, TCR CDR3 regions were amplified from genomic DNA by multiplex PCR. For each cell subset, the extracted genomic DNA was distributed evenly across all wells of several immunoSEQ 96-well plates, and each plate served as one replicate. For sorted subsets, each replicate PCR was loaded with around 220 ng genomic DNA, equivalent to 32,000 or so T cell genomes. Purified libraries were measured with a Qubit 3.0 fluorometer, size-checked on a Bioanalyzer 2100, and measured again with the KAPA Library Quantification kit. Every immunoSEQ 96-well plate was sequenced on a dedicated single-read 150-cycle Illumina NextSeq 550 flow cell. The paper's data handling went like this. Because only junctional sequences without quality scores were contained in the immunoSEQ output, filtering matching that applied to full-length reads could not be performed. Sequences were annotated with PyIR, a Python wrapper for IgBLAST v1.9, using IMGT germline references to assign V/J genes and CDR3. Reads were removed for weak V/J assignments (E-value above 1e-6), missing CDR3, stop codons, out-of-frame junctions, or ambiguous translated residues. V3J clonotypes were defined as sequences sharing an identical inferred V gene, J gene, and CDR3 amino acid sequence. Percentage overlap between repertoires was computed as shared unique clonotypes divided by the size of the smaller repertoire. Three approaches were used to assess repertoire richness: RTK rarefaction, the Chao1 estimator, and Recon v2.1 estimates of unobserved clonotypes. OLGA was used to compute generation probabilities for all TCRbeta clonotypes that the gDNA method yielded from a handful of donors. TCRdb took this table from immuneACCESS and kept in-frame rearrangements with V and J called. Such tables lack part of the clones; where checked against another copy, unresolved V genes explain under half of the gap, and the rest is unexplained. The V and J calls and clone size are taken from that table; D and trimming were inferred from the DNA. Present in this sample are millions of clones, less than 95% of which were seen just once. The ten largest make up about 1.1% of the sample.

The specimen was naive CD8+ T cells sorted from blood. Interpreted using the paper, the cell subset or site label stands for: CD45RA+CCR7+. In this chain, TRBV13 is recombined with TRBJ2-7; matching of 5 bases hints at TRBD2 as the D gene. The sequence was collected from a man aged 18 to 29 in good health. This receptor has the CDR3 CASSLSGTARYEQYF. The nucleotide sequence is TGTGCCAGCAGCTTAAGCGGAACCGCACGCTACGAGCAGTACTTC.